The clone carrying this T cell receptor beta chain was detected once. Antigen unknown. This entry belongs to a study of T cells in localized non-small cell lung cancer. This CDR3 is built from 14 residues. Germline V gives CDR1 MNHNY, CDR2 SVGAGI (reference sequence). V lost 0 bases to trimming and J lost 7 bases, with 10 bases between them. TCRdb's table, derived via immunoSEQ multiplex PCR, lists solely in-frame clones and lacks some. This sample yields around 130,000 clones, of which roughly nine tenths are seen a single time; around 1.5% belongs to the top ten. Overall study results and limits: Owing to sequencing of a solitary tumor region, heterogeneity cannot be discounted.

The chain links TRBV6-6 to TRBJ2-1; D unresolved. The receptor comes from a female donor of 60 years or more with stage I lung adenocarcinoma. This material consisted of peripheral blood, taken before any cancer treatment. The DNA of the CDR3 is TGTGCCAGCAGTTACTCTGGGGTCGGGAATGAGCAGTTCTTC. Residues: CASSYSGVGNEQFF.